Listed below are T cell receptor beta chains from one sample, sequenced in a study of shared clonotypes between healthy human individuals. The data were produced by immunoSEQ multiplex PCR, yet TCRdb's version contains in-frame clones alone and is incomplete. Found here are about a million clones, approximately 80% of them singletons; the top ten hold roughly 0.9%. Material: memory CD4+ T cells from PBMCs. These receptors were obtained from a man aged 18 to 29 in good health. Some clones in this sample may be carry-over from other donors' samples. The CDR3 runs from the conserved cysteine through the conserved F or W. D genes are given only for firm matches. The size field is filled for only some rows; it gives once, few, many or a size class.

cdr3_nt: TGTGCCAGCTCACCTCCTAGCCTCGGCCTGTACACCGGGGAGCTGTTTTTT; cdr3_aa: CASSPPSLGLYTGELFF; d_call: -; v_call: TRBV18; clone_size: -; j_call: TRBJ2-2
cdr3_nt: TGTGCCAGTAGTATGGGGCAGGGCTTTGGCTACACCTTC; cdr3_aa: CASSMGQGFGYTF; d_call: -; v_call: TRBV19; clone_size: -; j_call: TRBJ1-2
cdr3_nt: TGTGCCAGCAGCCCCAGACAGAGCACAGATACGCAGTATTTT; cdr3_aa: CASSPRQSTDTQYF; d_call: -; v_call: TRBV7-2; clone_size: -; j_call: TRBJ2-3
cdr3_nt: TGTGCCACCAGCAGAGCGAAAGCTAACTATGGCTACACCTTC; cdr3_aa: CATSRAKANYGYTF; d_call: -; v_call: TRBV15; clone_size: -; j_call: TRBJ1-2
cdr3_nt: TGTGCCAGCAGCCTTGGGACCGAAGAGACCCAGTACTTC; cdr3_aa: CASSLGTEETQYF; d_call: -; v_call: TRBV5-8; clone_size: -; j_call: TRBJ2-5
cdr3_nt: TGCGCCAGCAGCCAAGCCCCCGGGACTGGCTACGAGCAGTACTTC; cdr3_aa: CASSQAPGTGYEQYF; d_call: -; v_call: TRBV4-3; clone_size: -; j_call: TRBJ2-7
cdr3_nt: TGTGCCAGCAGCCTCGGGTCAACCTATGGCTACACCTTC; cdr3_aa: CASSLGSTYGYTF; d_call: -; v_call: TRBV7-3; clone_size: few; j_call: TRBJ1-2
cdr3_nt: TGTGCCAGCAGCGGTGCTGGGGACCAGAAAGAGACCCAGTACTTC; cdr3_aa: CASSGAGDQKETQYF; d_call: -; v_call: TRBV5-6; clone_size: -; j_call: TRBJ2-5
cdr3_nt: TGTGCCAGCTCACGGACAGTCAACACTGAAGCTTTCTTT; cdr3_aa: CASSRTVNTEAFF; d_call: -; v_call: TRBV18; clone_size: -; j_call: TRBJ1-1
cdr3_nt: TGTGCCAGCAGCCCCCTGGGGGATGAGGTCGGCTACACCTTC; cdr3_aa: CASSPLGDEVGYTF; d_call: -; v_call: TRBV4-2; clone_size: -; j_call: TRBJ1-2
cdr3_nt: TGTGCCAGCAGCGTAATGGCGGGAGGGTATAGGTCCTACAATGAGCAGTTCTTC; cdr3_aa: CASSVMAGGYRSYNEQFF; d_call: TRBD2; v_call: TRBV9; clone_size: -; j_call: TRBJ2-1
cdr3_nt: TGCGCCAGCAGTTCACAGGGGTGGCAGCCCCAGCATTTT; cdr3_aa: CASSSQGWQPQHF; d_call: TRBD1; v_call: TRBV4-1; clone_size: -; j_call: TRBJ1-5
cdr3_nt: TGTGCCAGTAGTCCCTGGGCCGGAGCTAACTATGGCTACACCTTC; cdr3_aa: CASSPWAGANYGYTF; d_call: -; v_call: TRBV19; clone_size: -; j_call: TRBJ1-2
cdr3_nt: TGTGCCAGCAGCGCACAAAGGGCGGAAGCTTTCTTT; cdr3_aa: CASSAQRAEAFF; d_call: -; v_call: TRBV7-2; clone_size: -; j_call: TRBJ1-1
cdr3_nt: TGTGCCAGCACCTCGGGGGTCCTCTCCTACGAGCAGTACTTC; cdr3_aa: CASTSGVLSYEQYF; d_call: -; v_call: TRBV28; clone_size: -; j_call: TRBJ2-7
cdr3_nt: TGTGCCACCAAGGGAGTAGAGCTTAATTCACCCCTCCACTTT; cdr3_aa: CATKGVELNSPLHF; d_call: -; v_call: TRBV15; clone_size: -; j_call: TRBJ1-6
cdr3_nt: TGTGCCAGCAGTTCCGGACAGGGAAATAAGAAACTGTTTTTT; cdr3_aa: CASSSGQGNKKLFF; d_call: TRBD1; v_call: TRBV28; clone_size: -; j_call: TRBJ1-4
cdr3_nt: TGCAGCGTGGGCCGGGGACTAGCGGGCAATGAGCAGTTCTTC; cdr3_aa: CSVGRGLAGNEQFF; d_call: TRBD2; v_call: TRBV29-1; clone_size: -; j_call: TRBJ2-1
cdr3_nt: TGTGCCACCAGCAGAGGGACAGACGATGAGCAGTTCTTC; cdr3_aa: CATSRGTDDEQFF; d_call: -; v_call: TRBV15; clone_size: -; j_call: TRBJ2-1
cdr3_nt: TGTGCCTGGAGCGCCGGGACTAGCGGATCCGAGCAGTACTTC; cdr3_aa: CAWSAGTSGSEQYF; d_call: TRBD2; v_call: TRBV30; clone_size: -; j_call: TRBJ2-7
cdr3_nt: TGTGCCATCAGTGAGACAGGGGGGGGCGAAAAACTGTTTTTT; cdr3_aa: CAISETGGGEKLFF; d_call: TRBD1; v_call: TRBV10-3; clone_size: few; j_call: TRBJ1-4
cdr3_nt: TGTGCCAGCAGTGGTGACAGGAGCTCCTACGAGCAGTACTTC; cdr3_aa: CASSGDRSSYEQYF; d_call: -; v_call: TRBV27; clone_size: -; j_call: TRBJ2-7
cdr3_nt: TGTGCCAGCAGCTTAACCCTAGCGGGAGGTACCGGGGAGCTGTTTTTT; cdr3_aa: CASSLTLAGGTGELFF; d_call: TRBD2; v_call: TRBV7-3; clone_size: -; j_call: TRBJ2-2
cdr3_nt: TGCGCCAGCAGTGTTACCCGGTCGGGTGAGCAGTACTTC; cdr3_aa: CASSVTRSGEQYF; d_call: -; v_call: TRBV10-1; clone_size: -; j_call: TRBJ2-7
cdr3_nt: TGTGCCAGCAGACGTACAGGGAATCAGCCCCAGCATTTT; cdr3_aa: CASRRTGNQPQHF; d_call: -; v_call: TRBV2; clone_size: -; j_call: TRBJ1-5
cdr3_nt: TGTGCCGGGGGACAGAAAAACACTGAAGCTTTCTTT; cdr3_aa: CAGGQKNTEAFF; d_call: TRBD1; v_call: TRBV27; clone_size: once; j_call: TRBJ1-1
cdr3_nt: TGTGCCAGCAGTCCGGGACAGGGGGCCGACTATGGCTACACCTTC; cdr3_aa: CASSPGQGADYGYTF; d_call: TRBD1; v_call: TRBV27; clone_size: -; j_call: TRBJ1-2
cdr3_nt: TGTGCCAGCAGCCGGGGGGGCTCCTACAATGAGCAGTTCTTC; cdr3_aa: CASSRGGSYNEQFF; d_call: TRBD2; v_call: TRBV28; clone_size: -; j_call: TRBJ2-1
cdr3_nt: TGCAGCGTTGACCTATCGTCAGGGAAACTGTTTTTT; cdr3_aa: CSVDLSSGKLFF; d_call: -; v_call: TRBV29-1; clone_size: -; j_call: TRBJ1-4
cdr3_nt: TGTGCCAGCAGTTCCGGGACAGGGGTTGGCTACACCTTC; cdr3_aa: CASSSGTGVGYTF; d_call: TRBD1; v_call: TRBV6-6; clone_size: once; j_call: TRBJ1-2
cdr3_nt: TGTGCCAGCAGGTTTTGGTCGGGAGAAGCTTTCTTT; cdr3_aa: CASRFWSGEAFF; d_call: -; v_call: TRBV25-1; clone_size: -; j_call: TRBJ1-1
cdr3_nt: TGTGCCAGCAGTTCGTACCTCTTCACAGATACGCAGTATTTT; cdr3_aa: CASSSYLFTDTQYF; d_call: -; v_call: TRBV28; clone_size: -; j_call: TRBJ2-3
cdr3_nt: TGTGCCAGCAGCCCGAGGGCGGGGGATGCAAACATTCAGTACTTC; cdr3_aa: CASSPRAGDANIQYF; d_call: TRBD2; v_call: TRBV7-2; clone_size: -; j_call: TRBJ2-4
cdr3_nt: TGCGCCAGCAGCTTGGAGGCTAGCGGGAGCTCAGTCGGGGAGACCCAGTACTTC; cdr3_aa: CASSLEASGSSVGETQYF; d_call: TRBD2; v_call: TRBV5-1; clone_size: -; j_call: TRBJ2-5
cdr3_nt: TGTGCCAGCAGTTACACGCGGGACACAGATACGCAGTATTTT; cdr3_aa: CASSYTRDTDTQYF; d_call: -; v_call: TRBV6-5; clone_size: -; j_call: TRBJ2-3
cdr3_nt: TGTGCCAGCAGCCAAGACCGGGAAAGGTACGAGCAGTACTTC; cdr3_aa: CASSQDRERYEQYF; d_call: -; v_call: TRBV14; clone_size: few; j_call: TRBJ2-7
cdr3_nt: TGTGCCAGCAGCTTCGGGCCCTCCTCCCCAACTAATGAAAAACTGTTTTTT; cdr3_aa: CASSFGPSSPTNEKLFF; d_call: -; v_call: TRBV7-9; clone_size: -; j_call: TRBJ1-4
cdr3_nt: TGTGCCATCAGTGGTGGTCGACTCGGGGGTCGAGACACCATATATTTT; cdr3_aa: CAISGGRLGGRDTIYF; d_call: -; v_call: TRBV10-3; clone_size: -; j_call: TRBJ1-3
cdr3_nt: TGTGCCAGCAGCAAACTAGCGGGAGACAGCACAGATACGCAGTATTTT; cdr3_aa: CASSKLAGDSTDTQYF; d_call: TRBD2; v_call: TRBV9; clone_size: few; j_call: TRBJ2-3